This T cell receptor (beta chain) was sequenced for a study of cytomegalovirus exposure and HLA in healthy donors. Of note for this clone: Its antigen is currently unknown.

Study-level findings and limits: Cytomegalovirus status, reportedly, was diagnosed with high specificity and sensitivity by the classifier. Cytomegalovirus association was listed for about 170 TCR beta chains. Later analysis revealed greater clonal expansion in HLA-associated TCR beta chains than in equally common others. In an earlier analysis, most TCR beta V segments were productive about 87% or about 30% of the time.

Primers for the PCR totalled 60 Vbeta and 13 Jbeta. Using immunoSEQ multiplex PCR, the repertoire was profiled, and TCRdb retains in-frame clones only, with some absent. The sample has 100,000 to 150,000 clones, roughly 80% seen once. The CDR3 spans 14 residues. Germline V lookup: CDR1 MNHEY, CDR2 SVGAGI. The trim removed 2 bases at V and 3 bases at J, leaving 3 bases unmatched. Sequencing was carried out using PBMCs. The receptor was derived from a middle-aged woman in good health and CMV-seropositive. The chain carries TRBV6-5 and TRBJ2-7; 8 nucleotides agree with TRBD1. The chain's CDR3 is CASSYGTGIYEQYF. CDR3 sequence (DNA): TGTGCCAGCAGTTACGGGACAGGTATCTACGAGCAGTACTTC.